The rows below give T cell receptor beta chains drawn from one sample of a study of T cells in Graves' hyperthyroidism and ophthalmopathy. TCRdb itself ran the multiplex PCR reads through MiXCR, one entry per CDR3 protein. Found here are roughly 660,000 distinct CDR3 sequences, 17% of them singletons; the top ten hold around 15%. Source material: blood. Receptors were obtained from a man aged 50 to 60 with Graves' hyperthyroidism. Both conserved end residues are part of each CDR3. Each record gives: clone size, V gene, CDR3 protein. Not every row has a clone size; where given, it reads once, few, many or a size class.

many,TRBV18,CASSPPFLTYEQYF
many,TRBV27,CASSLIAGSYNEQFF
many,TRBV5-1,CASSLQGSLYNEQFF
few,TRBV28,CASSSGQGPNYGYTF
-,TRBV7-2,CASSFSGRNTEVFF
many,TRBV27,CASSRWSEETQYF
few,TRBV29-1,CSGLQGTTGELFF
many,TRBV10-3,CAISDTGIAVKETQYF
many,TRBV10-3,CAINPTSTDTQYF
many,TRBV27,CASSLSSTGYNSPLHF
few,TRBV10-2,CASSELAGGVVASSSYNEQFF
few,TRBV6-1,CASSQVREYEQYF
-,TRBV6-1,CASRSGTSDRREYF
many,TRBV12-3/TRBV12-4,CASSFGGYEQFF
many,TRBV7-9,CASSLAGVRYNEQFF
many,TRBV5-1,CASSTTSGSRYNEQFF
few,TRBV30,CAWSPIDQNTEAFF
few,TRBV5-4,CASGGVAGADTQYF
-,TRBV7-9,CASSLTTDGLSLFYGYTF
many,TRBV6-5,CASSYSGGEVYGYTF
many,TRBV19,CASSIPGPLYTEAFF
many,TRBV10-3,CAIKNRGGDEQFF
many,TRBV11-2,CASSPSEVYRYQETQYF
many,TRBV19,CASNTPSSGRENEQYF
-,TRBV7-2,CASSLVREGQFF
many,TRBV12-3/TRBV12-4,CASRRLSGSSYNEQFF
-,TRBV11-2,CASSLDVAAPQETQYF
many,TRBV5-6,CASSLLLAGGVETQYF
many,TRBV5-4,CASSVDRGATGYTF
few,TRBV18,CASSVVGAMGETQYF
many,TRBV18,CASSPGQLNIQYF
-,TRBV7-3,CASSLSERERLYEQYF
few,TRBV6-1,CASSGTASGYGYTF
many,TRBV13,CASSLRGGYNEQFF
many,TRBV28,CASRLSQGAYEQYF
-,TRBV4-1,CASSQVTANEKLFF
few,TRBV28,CASSSPGLAGGDNEQFF
many,TRBV2,CASSVGATDTQYF
many,TRBV2,CASRERLAEHQETQYF
few,TRBV28,CASSLPGQGRWEQYF
many,TRBV7-3,CASSWGEGYEQYF
many,TRBV11-2,CASSNSGTSVYNEQFF
-,TRBV18,CASSPDSKDGYTF
-,TRBV20-1,CSASQGQANTGELFF